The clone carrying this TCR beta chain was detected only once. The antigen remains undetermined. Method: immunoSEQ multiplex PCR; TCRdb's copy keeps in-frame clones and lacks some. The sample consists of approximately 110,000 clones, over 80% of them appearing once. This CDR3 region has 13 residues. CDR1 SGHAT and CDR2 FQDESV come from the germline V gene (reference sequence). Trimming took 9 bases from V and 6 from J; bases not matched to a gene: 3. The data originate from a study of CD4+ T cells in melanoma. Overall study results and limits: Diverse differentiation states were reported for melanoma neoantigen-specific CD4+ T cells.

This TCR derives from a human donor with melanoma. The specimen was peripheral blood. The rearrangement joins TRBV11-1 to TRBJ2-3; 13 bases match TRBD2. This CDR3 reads CASRLAGGDTQYF. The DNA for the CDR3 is TGTGCCAGTAGACTAGCGGGAGGCGATACGCAGTATTTT.